This T cell receptor (beta chain) derives from a study of graft-versus-host responses after intestinal transplantation. Study in general: All recipients were transplanted with multivisceral, liver-intestinal, or isolated intestinal grafts. Tacrolimus and steroids were given for 2 to 4 years to all recipients after anti-thymocyte globulin induction. Broader study findings: Some GvH clones appeared in ileal mucosa or blood before recipient bone marrow.

Only in-frame clones appear in the TCRdb table, and some are missing; sequencing was by immunoSEQ multiplex PCR. The sample contains just over 85,000 clones, under 95% of which appear only once. As regards this clone: Its antigen is unknown.

V was clipped by 4 bases and J by 5 bases, with 10 bases between them. This CDR3 has 13 amino acids. Germline values: CDR1 SGDLS, CDR2 YYNGEE. Source: unstimulated CD8+ T cells sorted from spleen or lymph node cells, taken before transplant. This TCR was sampled from a human donor who was the organ donor for an intestinal transplant. The rearrangement uses TRBV9 and TRBJ2-1; a possible D gene is TRBD1 (6 bases). CDR3: CASSLGQHNEQFF. CDR3 nucleotides: TGTGCCAGCAGCCTCGGACAGCACAATGAGCAGTTCTTC.